This TCR beta chain came from a study of cytomegalovirus exposure and HLA in healthy donors. Study findings and constraints: The productive fraction for most TCR beta V segments was about 87% or about 30% in an earlier analysis.

Details on this clone: The antigen is undetermined.

The V and J ends lost 4 bases and 2 bases, in that order; junction bases with no gene match: 5. Germline CDR1 and CDR2: SGHRS and YFSETQ. The CDR3 extends over 15 amino acids. A multiplex PCR was run with 60 Vbeta primers and 13 Jbeta primers. The data were produced by immunoSEQ multiplex PCR, yet TCRdb's version contains in-frame clones alone and is incomplete. The top ten clones hold about 2.8% of a sample with 200,000 to 250,000 clones, roughly 70% of them seen once. The TCR sequence derives from a man aged 35-49 years in good health and CMV-seropositive. V and J are TRBV5-1 and TRBJ2-5; TRBD2 agrees at 10 bases. What was sequenced was PBMCs. The CDR3 bases are TGCGCCAGCAGCCCGACTAGCGGGTCACAAGAGACCCAGTACTTC. It is translated as CASSPTSGSQETQYF. The whole variable domain, filled in from reference TRBV5-1 and TRBJ2-5, reads KAGVTQTPRYLIKTRGQQVTLSCSPISGHRSVSWYQQTPGQGLQFLFEYFSETQRNKGNFPGRFSGRQFSNSRSEMNVSTLELGDSALYLCASSPTSGSQETQYFGPGTRLLVL.